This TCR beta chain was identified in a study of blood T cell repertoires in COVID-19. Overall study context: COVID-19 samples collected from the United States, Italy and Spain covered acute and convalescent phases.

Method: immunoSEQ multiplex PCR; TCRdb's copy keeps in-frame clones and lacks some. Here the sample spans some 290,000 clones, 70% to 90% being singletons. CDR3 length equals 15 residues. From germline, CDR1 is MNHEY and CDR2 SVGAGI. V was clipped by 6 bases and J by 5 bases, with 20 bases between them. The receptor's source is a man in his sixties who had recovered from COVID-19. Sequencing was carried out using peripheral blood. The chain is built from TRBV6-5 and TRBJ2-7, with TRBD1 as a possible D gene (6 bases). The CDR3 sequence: CASSKDRPRPHEQYF. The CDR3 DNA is TGTGCCAGCAGCAAGGACAGACCCCGGCCCCACGAGCAGTACTTC.